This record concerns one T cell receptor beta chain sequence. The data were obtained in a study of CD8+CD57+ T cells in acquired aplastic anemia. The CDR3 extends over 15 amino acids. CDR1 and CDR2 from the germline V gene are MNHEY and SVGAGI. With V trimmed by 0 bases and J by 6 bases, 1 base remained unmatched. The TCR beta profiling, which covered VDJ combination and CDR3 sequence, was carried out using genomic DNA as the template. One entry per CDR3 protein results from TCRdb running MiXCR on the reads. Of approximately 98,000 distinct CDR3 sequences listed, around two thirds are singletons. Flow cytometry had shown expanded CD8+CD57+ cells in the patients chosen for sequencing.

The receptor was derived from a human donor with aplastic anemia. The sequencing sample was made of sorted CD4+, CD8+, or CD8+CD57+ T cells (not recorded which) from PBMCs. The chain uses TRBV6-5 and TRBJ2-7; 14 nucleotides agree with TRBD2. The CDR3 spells CASSYSTSGRGEQYF. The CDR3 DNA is TGTGCCAGCAGTTACTCGACTAGCGGGAGGGGCGAGCAGTACTTC.